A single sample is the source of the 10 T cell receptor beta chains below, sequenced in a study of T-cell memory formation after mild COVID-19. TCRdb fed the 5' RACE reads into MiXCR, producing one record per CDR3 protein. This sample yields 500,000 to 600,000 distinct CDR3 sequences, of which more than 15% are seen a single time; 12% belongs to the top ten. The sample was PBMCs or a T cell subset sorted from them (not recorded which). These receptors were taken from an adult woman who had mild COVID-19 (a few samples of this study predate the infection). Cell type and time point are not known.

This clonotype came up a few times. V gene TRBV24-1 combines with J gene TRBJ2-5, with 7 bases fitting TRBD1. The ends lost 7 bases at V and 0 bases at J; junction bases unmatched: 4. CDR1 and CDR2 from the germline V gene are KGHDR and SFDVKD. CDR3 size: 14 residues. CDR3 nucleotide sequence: TGTGCCACCAGCCGGGACAGTAACCAAGAGACCCAGTACTTC. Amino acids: CATSRDSNQETQYF.

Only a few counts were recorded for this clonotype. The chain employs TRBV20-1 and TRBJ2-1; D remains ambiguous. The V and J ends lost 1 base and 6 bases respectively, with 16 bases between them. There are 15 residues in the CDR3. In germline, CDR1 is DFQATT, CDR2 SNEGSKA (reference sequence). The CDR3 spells CSARARGRLVNEQFF. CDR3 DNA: TGCAGTGCTAGAGCTCGTGGAAGGCTTGTCAATGAGCAGTTCTTC.

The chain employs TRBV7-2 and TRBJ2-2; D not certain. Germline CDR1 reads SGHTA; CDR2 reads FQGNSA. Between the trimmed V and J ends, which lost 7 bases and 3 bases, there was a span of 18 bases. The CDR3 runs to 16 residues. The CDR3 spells CASTWGRLLDTGELFF. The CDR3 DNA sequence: TGTGCCAGCACCTGGGGAAGGCTCCTAGACACCGGGGAGCTGTTTTTT.

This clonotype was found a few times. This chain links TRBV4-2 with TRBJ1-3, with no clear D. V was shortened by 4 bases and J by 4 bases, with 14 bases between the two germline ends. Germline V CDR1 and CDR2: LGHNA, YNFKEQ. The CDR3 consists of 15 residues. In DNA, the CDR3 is TGTGCCAGCAGCCCGCAGCTCGCAGGAGGAAACACCATATATTTT. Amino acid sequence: CASSPQLAGGNTIYF.

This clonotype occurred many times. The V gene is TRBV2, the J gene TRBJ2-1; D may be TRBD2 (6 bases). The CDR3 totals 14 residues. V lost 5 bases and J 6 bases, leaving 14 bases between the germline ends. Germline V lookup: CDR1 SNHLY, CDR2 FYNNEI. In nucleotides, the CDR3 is TGTGCCAGCAGTTCGGGGTACGGGGGCAATGAGCAGTTCTTC. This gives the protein CASSSGYGGNEQFF.

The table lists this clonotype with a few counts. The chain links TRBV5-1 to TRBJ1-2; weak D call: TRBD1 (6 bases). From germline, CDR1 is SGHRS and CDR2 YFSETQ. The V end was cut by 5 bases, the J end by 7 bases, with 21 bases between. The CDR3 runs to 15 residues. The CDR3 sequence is CASSSQGRQIGGYTF. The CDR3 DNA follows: TGCGCCAGCAGTTCGCAGGGGCGCCAAATTGGTGGCTACACCTTC.

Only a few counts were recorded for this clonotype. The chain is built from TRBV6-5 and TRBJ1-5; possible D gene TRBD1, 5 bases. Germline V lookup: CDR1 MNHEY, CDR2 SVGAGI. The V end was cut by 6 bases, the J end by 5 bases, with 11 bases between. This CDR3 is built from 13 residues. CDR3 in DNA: TGTGCCAGCAGGGGGGGGGTGGATCAGCCCCAGCATTTT. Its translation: CASRGGVDQPQHF.

Here the CDR3 reads CASRSDLGGLENTIYF. CDR3 bases: TGTGCCAGCAGATCGGACCTAGGGGGTCTTGAAAACACCATATATTTT. V is TRBV12-3 or TRBV12-4 and J is TRBJ1-3; D possibly corresponds to TRBD1 (6 bases). V was clipped by 6 bases and J by 6 bases, with 21 bases between them. The CDR3 runs to 16 residues.

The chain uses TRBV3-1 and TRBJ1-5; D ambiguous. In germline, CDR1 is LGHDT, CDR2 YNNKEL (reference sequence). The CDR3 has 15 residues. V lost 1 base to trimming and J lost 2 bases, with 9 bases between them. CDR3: CASSQAGYGNQPQHF. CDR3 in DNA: TGTGCCAGCAGCCAAGCTGGGTATGGCAATCAGCCCCAGCATTTT.

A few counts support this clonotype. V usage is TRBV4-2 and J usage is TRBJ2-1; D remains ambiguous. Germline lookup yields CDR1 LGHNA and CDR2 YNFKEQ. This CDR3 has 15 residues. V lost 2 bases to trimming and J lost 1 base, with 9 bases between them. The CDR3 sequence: CASSQLVGSYNEQFF. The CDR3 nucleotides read TGTGCCAGCAGCCAACTAGTGGGGTCCTACAATGAGCAGTTCTTC.